A selection of T cell receptor beta chains follows, all from one sample in a study of beta chain features in type 1 diabetes. Only in-frame clones appear in the TCRdb table, and some are missing; sequencing was by immunoSEQ multiplex PCR. The profile shows some 63,000 clones, 45% to 50% of them singletons. Sequencing used central memory CD4+ T cells from blood. The receptors were gathered from a man under 40 with type 1 diabetes. CDR3s include the opening cysteine and the closing phenylalanine or tryptophan. Each record gives: D gene, clone size, J gene, V gene, CDR3 protein, CDR3 DNA. A D gene is named only where the DNA matches it firmly. Size is omitted from some rows. Given values are once, few, many or a class for expanded clones.

>-|few|TRBJ1-6|TRBV6-1
CASRQGGLYNSPLHF
TGTGCCAGCAGACAGGGTGGACTGTATAATTCACCCCTCCACTTT
>-|-|TRBJ1-1|TRBV6-6
CASSYPGEVEAFF
TGTGCCAGCAGTTACCCCGGGGAAGTTGAAGCTTTCTTT
>TRBD2|-|TRBJ2-3|TRBV5-1
CASSLGSSGSPDTQYF
TGCGCCAGCAGCCTAGGGTCTAGCGGGAGTCCAGATACGCAGTATTTT
>-|-|TRBJ1-2|TRBV7-9
CASSPTGGHGYTF
TGTGCCAGCAGCCCGACTGGGGGCCATGGCTACACCTTC
>TRBD1|-|TRBJ1-4|TRBV7-2
CASSLDRGSEKLFF
TGTGCCAGCAGTCTCGACAGGGGGAGTGAAAAACTGTTTTTT
>TRBD2|-|TRBJ2-1|TRBV5-1
CASSLDSGRGYNEQFF
TGCGCCAGCAGCTTGGATAGCGGGAGAGGCTACAATGAGCAGTTCTTC
>-|-|TRBJ2-3|TRBV5-1
CASSFFGTGTDTQYF
TGCGCCAGCAGCTTCTTTGGGACTGGCACAGATACGCAGTATTTT
>-|few|TRBJ2-7|TRBV6-1
CASRPGHLYEQYF
TGTGCCAGCAGACCCGGACACCTCTACGAGCAGTACTTC
>TRBD2|-|TRBJ2-7|TRBV18
CASSLTSGFYEQYF
TGTGCCAGCTCACTCACTAGCGGGTTCTACGAGCAGTACTTC
>-|-|TRBJ1-3|TRBV4-2
CASSQPGSGNTIYF
TGTGCCAGCAGCCAACCAGGCTCTGGAAACACCATATATTTT
>TRBD1|few|TRBJ1-5|TRBV5-1
CASSLAGTEYQPQHF
TGCGCCAGCAGCTTGGCGGGGACAGAGTATCAGCCCCAGCATTTT
>TRBD2|few|TRBJ2-3|TRBV7-9
CASSLAPSGIGADTQYF
TGTGCCAGCAGCTTAGCTCCTAGCGGGATAGGCGCAGATACGCAGTATTTT
>-|-|TRBJ2-7|TRBV5-1
CASSLVPGTYEQYF
TGCGCCAGCAGCTTGGTTCCGGGTACCTACGAGCAGTACTTC
>TRBD2|-|TRBJ2-3|TRBV5-1
CASSLAALAVSTDTQYF
TGCGCCAGCAGCTTGGCTGCGCTAGCGGTTAGCACAGATACGCAGTATTTT
>TRBD2|-|TRBJ2-2|TRBV19
CATSGLAAANTGELFF
TGTGCCACCTCCGGACTAGCGGCCGCGAACACCGGGGAGCTGTTTTTT
>TRBD1|-|TRBJ1-5|TRBV6-1
CASRTGSHQPQHF
TGTGCCAGCAGGACAGGGAGCCATCAGCCCCAGCATTTT
>TRBD2|-|TRBJ2-5|TRBV7-9
CASSSLAGVGETQYF
TGTGCCAGCAGCTCCCTAGCGGGGGTTGGGGAGACCCAGTACTTC
>-|few|TRBJ2-5|TRBV2
CASTKEETQYF
TGTGCCAGCACTAAAGAAGAGACCCAGTACTTC
>TRBD2|-|TRBJ2-5|TRBV19
CARGAGVQETQYF
TGTGCCAGAGGGGCGGGGGTCCAAGAGACCCAGTACTTC
>-|few|TRBJ2-3|TRBV18
CASSPAHLGTDTQYF
TGTGCCAGCTCACCTGCGCACCTAGGCACAGATACGCAGTATTTT
>-|few|TRBJ2-1|TRBV7-9
CASSLGPGSSYNEQFF
TGTGCCAGCAGCTTAGGGCCGGGGAGCTCCTACAATGAGCAGTTCTTC
>-|-|TRBJ2-1|TRBV19
CASSIEFREQFF
TGTGCCAGTAGTATCGAGTTTCGTGAGCAGTTCTTC
>TRBD1|-|TRBJ2-1|TRBV19
CASRGQGIKDEQFF
TGTGCCAGTAGGGGACAGGGGATTAAGGATGAGCAGTTCTTC
>TRBD1|-|TRBJ2-3|TRBV7-6
CASSPQGNTDTQYF
TGTGCCAGCAGCCCACAGGGGAACACAGATACGCAGTATTTT
>-|-|TRBJ1-2|TRBV21-1
CASSQGIGPPRNDYGYTF
TGTGCCAGCAGCCAGGGGATTGGACCTCCCAGAAATGACTATGGCTACACCTTC
>TRBD1|-|TRBJ2-5|TRBV5-4
CASSLGATGGQETQYF
TGTGCCAGCAGCCTGGGTGCGACAGGGGGACAAGAGACCCAGTACTTC
>-|-|TRBJ1-1|TRBV11-3
CASSLWGPRAEAFF
TGTGCCAGCAGCTTGTGGGGGCCGAGGGCTGAAGCTTTCTTT
>TRBD1|-|TRBJ2-5|TRBV7-9
CASSLDRGPQETQYF
TGTGCCAGCAGCTTAGACAGGGGCCCCCAAGAGACCCAGTACTTC
>-|-|TRBJ2-7|TRBV6-1
CASTQGGAAYEQYF
TGTGCCAGCACCCAAGGGGGGGCAGCCTACGAGCAGTACTTC
>TRBD1|-|TRBJ2-5|TRBV5-4
CASSPSPATGARETQYF
TGTGCCAGCAGCCCCTCCCCCGCGACAGGGGCCAGAGAGACCCAGTACTTC
>-|-|TRBJ2-5|TRBV11-2
CASSLGRQGETQYF
TGTGCCAGCAGCTTAGGGCGCCAGGGGGAGACCCAGTACTTC
>-|-|TRBJ1-1|TRBV11-2
CASSLANQGNTEAFF
TGTGCCAGCAGCTTAGCCAACCAGGGGAACACTGAAGCTTTCTTT
>-|few|TRBJ2-5|TRBV5-1
CASSLAGTKQETQYF
TGCGCCAGCAGCTTGGCTGGGACAAAGCAAGAGACCCAGTACTTC
>TRBD1|-|TRBJ1-2|TRBV7-9
CASSLRQGSYGYTF
TGTGCCAGCAGCTTAAGACAGGGGAGCTATGGCTACACCTTC
>TRBD2|few|TRBJ2-3|TRBV27
CASSWGGSGGADTQYF
TGTGCCAGCAGTTGGGGGGGGTCGGGTGGCGCAGATACGCAGTATTTT
>TRBD1|-|TRBJ1-2|TRBV2
CASSFRGPGYTF
TGTGCCAGCAGTTTCAGGGGGCCTGGCTACACCTTC
>-|-|TRBJ2-3|TRBV5-1
CASSLRPGPDTQYF
TGCGCCAGCAGCCTGCGCCCGGGTCCGGATACGCAGTATTTT
>TRBD1|-|TRBJ1-1|TRBV7-6
CASSLQGYTEAFF
TGTGCCAGCAGCCTACAGGGGTACACTGAAGCTTTCTTT
>TRBD1|once|TRBJ1-2|TRBV5-5
CASSLEGQQNYGYTF
TGTGCCAGCAGCTTGGAGGGACAGCAAAACTATGGCTACACCTTC